Below, 9 T cell receptor beta chains from the same sample are listed, as sequenced in a study of cytomegalovirus exposure and HLA in healthy donors. PCR amplification relied on 60 Vbeta primers (plus 13 Jbeta primers). TCRdb's table, derived via immunoSEQ multiplex PCR, lists solely in-frame clones and lacks some. The repertoire has about 130,000 clones, 84% of them found once; the top ten carry less than 3.5%. Sample: PBMCs. The receptors were sampled from a man aged 50-59 years in good health and CMV-seronegative.

V usage is TRBV7-9 and J usage is TRBJ2-3; 8 bases are shared with TRBD2. V shed 6 bases and J 1 base; nucleotides not matched to a gene: 9. CDR3 length: 16 amino acids. Per the germline V gene, CDR1 is SEHNR and CDR2 is FQNEAQ (reference sequence). The DNA for the CDR3 is TGTGCCAGCAGTTATACGGGGGGGCGGGGCACAGATACGCAGTATTTT. It is translated as CASSYTGGRGTDTQYF.

This chain connects TRBV27 to TRBJ2-3; D gene unclear. Germline CDR1 is MNHEY and CDR2 is SMNVEV (reference sequence). V lost 2 bases and J 3 bases, leaving 12 bases between the germline ends. CDR3 length: 15 residues. This chain's CDR3 is CASSLNLVGTDTQYF. Written as DNA, the CDR3 is TGTGCCAGCAGTTTAAATCTGGTCGGGACAGATACGCAGTATTTT.

About this clone itself: The junction and the germline gene differ at one end; a read error may be behind it. The J gene is TRBJ2-7, the V gene TRBV7-8, with 7 bases identical to TRBD1. Germline V gene lookup returns CDR1 SGHVS and CDR2 FQNEAQ. The CDR3 length is 14 residues. The CDR3 region has the DNA TGTGCCAGCAGCTTCCGAGGGGGCGCGTACGGGCAGTACTTC. It is translated as CASSFRGGAYGQYF.

The chain uses TRBV6-1 and TRBJ1-1; 8 bases are a match to TRBD1. V lost 7 bases, J lost 2 bases, and 9 bases stayed unmatched. The germline gives CDR1 MNHNS, CDR2 SASEGT. The CDR3 covers 15 residues. The CDR3 loop is CASIPRTGQNTEAFF. The CDR3, as DNA: TGTGCCAGCATTCCCCGGACAGGGCAAAACACTGAAGCTTTCTTT.

The rearrangement joins TRBV13 to TRBJ2-1, with unresolved D. CDR3 length: 11 residues. Germline V gene sequence: CDR1 PRHDT, CDR2 FYEKMQ (reference sequence). V lost 5 bases and J 6 bases, leaving 5 bases between the germline ends. The CDR3 is CASSLLNEQFF. CDR3 coding DNA: TGTGCCAGCAGCCTACTCAATGAGCAGTTCTTC. Together with reference TRBV13 and TRBJ2-1, the CDR3 gives the full variable domain: AAGVIQSPRHLIKEKRETATLKCYPIPRHDTVYWYQQGPGQDPQFLISFYEKMQSDKGSIPDRFSAQQFSDYHSELNMSSLELGDSALYFCASSLLNEQFFGPGTRLTVL.

The chain joins TRBV5-8 to TRBJ2-5; 15 bases match TRBD2. CDR1 and CDR2 from the germline V gene are SGHTS and YDEGEE. The CDR3 length is 15 residues. J lost 4 bases, V lost 3 bases, and 1 base had no gene match. In nucleotides, the CDR3 is TGTGCCAGCAGCTCGGGACTAGCGGGGGGAGAGACCCAGTACTTC. Residues: CASSSGLAGGETQYF.

This chain links TRBV10-1 with TRBJ2-3; possible D gene TRBD2, 5 bases. The germline V gene encodes CDR1 WNHNN and CDR2 SYGVQD (reference sequence). V was cut by 3 bases and J by 6 bases, with 7 bases left in between. The CDR3 covers 12 residues. The CDR3 reads CASSEPGDTQYF. CDR3 nucleotide sequence: TGCGCCAGCAGTGAACCGGGGGATACGCAGTATTTT.

This clone showed up just once. The CDR3 region has the DNA TGCGCCAGCAGCTTGGTGGGGCCGACAGATACGCAGTATTTT. This gives the protein CASSLVGPTDTQYF. This chain uses TRBV5-1 with TRBJ2-3; weak D call: TRBD1 (5 bases). The CDR3 has 14 residues. Germline V gene sequence: CDR1 SGHRS, CDR2 YFSETQ. V lost 0 bases and J lost 3, with 8 bases in between.

This chain joins TRBV29-1 and TRBJ1-2, with 7 bases lining up with TRBD1. Germline V lookup: CDR1 SQVTM, CDR2 ANQGSEA. CDR3 length: 11 amino acids. V gave up 7 bases and J gave up 3 bases; unmatched junction bases: 2. For the CDR3, the DNA is TGCAGCGGCGGGACAGACTATGGCTACACCTTC. This codes for CSGGTDYGYTF.